The T cell receptor (beta chain) described here comes from a study of Graves' ophthalmopathy and Graves' hyperthyroidism. RNA transcripts yielded amplified TCR beta CDR3 regions. HTBI primers were employed in first-round RT-PCR, then a second-round multiplex PCR followed. TCRdb processed the multiplex PCR reads anew with MiXCR; each CDR3 protein has one entry. The data show some 1.1 million distinct CDR3 sequences, 35% to 40% seen once. V was pared by 4 bases and J by 4 bases, with 11 bases between. Germline V gene sequence: CDR1 LNHDA, CDR2 SQIVND (reference sequence). The CDR3 has 15 residues. Overall study results and limits: Also, most clonotypes expanded in the thyroid above 0.001 frequency appeared in blood.

This clonotype was observed a handful of times. Its antigen is not identified. The diagnostic workup employed clinical symptoms, serum thyroxine, TRAb, thyroid ultrasound and orbital computed tomography. The clonotype comes from an adult man with Graves' hyperthyroidism. V and J are TRBV19 and TRBJ2-6; D gene unclear. The sequenced sample was peripheral blood or thyroid tissue (not recorded which). The CDR3 loop is CASSSYGSGANVLTF. CDR3 coding DNA: TGTGCCAGTAGTAGTTACGGATCGGGGGCCAACGTCCTGACTTTC.